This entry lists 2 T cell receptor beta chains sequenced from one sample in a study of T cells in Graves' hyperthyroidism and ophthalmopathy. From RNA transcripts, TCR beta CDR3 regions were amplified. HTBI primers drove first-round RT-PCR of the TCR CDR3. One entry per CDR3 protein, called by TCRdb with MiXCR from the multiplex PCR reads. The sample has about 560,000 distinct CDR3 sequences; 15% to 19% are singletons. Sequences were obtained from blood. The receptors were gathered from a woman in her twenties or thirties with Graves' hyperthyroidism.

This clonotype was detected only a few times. The CDR3 region has the DNA TGCAGCGTTCCCGGGACTAGCGGGACTCGTGAGCAGTTCTTC. Amino acid sequence: CSVPGTSGTREQFF. The V and J genes are TRBV29-1 and TRBJ2-1, with TRBD2 matching 13 bases. Germline CDR1 and CDR2: SQVTM and ANQGSEA. With 5 bases clipped from V and 9 bases from J, the junction kept 7 bases outside the gene matches. The length of the CDR3 is 14 residues.

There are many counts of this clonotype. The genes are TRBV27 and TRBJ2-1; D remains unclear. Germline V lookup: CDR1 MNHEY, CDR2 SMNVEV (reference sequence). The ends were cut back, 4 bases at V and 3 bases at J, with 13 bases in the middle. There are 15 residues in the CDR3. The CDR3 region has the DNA TGTGCCAGCAGTTCAATGACTGGAAACTACAATGAGCAGTTCTTC. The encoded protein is CASSSMTGNYNEQFF.